This T cell receptor beta chain was retrieved from a study of shared clonotypes between healthy human individuals (dated by TCRdb to the early 2020s). In terms of the full investigation: The cohort comprised two women and three men aged 18 to 49 years. Per donor, three plates each were used for CD4 naive and CD4 memory, two for CD8 naive, and one for CD8 memory. The study deeply sequenced blood TCR repertoires of about 5 healthy adults to estimate repertoire size and the extent of clonotype sharing between individuals. Libraries were prepared and TCR repertoires were sequenced by different laboratories using diverse techniques, in order to increase sequencing depth and limit assay-specific biases. Between about 0.94 and 10 billion PBMCs per donor were obtained by leukapheresis.

This clone was recorded once. Its antigen is not yet known. No base-level quality is on record; no much larger clone is a single base apart. Study-wide conclusions, independent of this receptor: Because the study included a small number of donors, the genetic and exposure-history diversity represented was limited. Naive subsets generally had larger estimated clonotype richness than memory subsets did. Sampling was restricted to blood, and TCR repertoires in tissue are likely to differ from TCR repertoires in blood. Sharing across a few donors was observed for 4.5% to 6.5% of naive CD4, over 3% of naive CD8, 2% to 2.5% of memory CD4, and less than 0.45% of memory CD8 clonotypes. Compared with non-shared clonotypes, the clonotypes found in all four sorted-subset donors had higher generation probabilities. Incomplete sequencing was indicated by rarefaction of sorted-subset datasets, despite the large sequencing depth. Pairwise subsampling led to the expectation that sequencing depth would affect the degree of clonotype sharing among donors.

CDR1 and CDR2, looked up from the germline V gene, are MDHEN and SYDVKM. The CDR3 goes from the cysteine to the phenylalanine over 14 residues. Of the read, only the CDR3 DNA is kept; its 42 bases are in frame from base 1. Clipping removes 6 bases from V and 1 base from J, with 5 as the unmatched junction base count. Healthy HIV-negative adults with no recently reported acute infections or vaccinations were included as donors. Every donor was a Caucasian adult residing in Nashville, Tennessee, USA. CD4+ T cells were enriched by magnetic negative selection, after which naive cells were positively selected on CD45RA and the negative fraction was taken as the memory subset. Blood was collected by leukapheresis, and PBMCs were isolated by Ficoll-Histopaque density gradient centrifugation and then cryopreserved in liquid nitrogen vapor phase. Analytical flow cytometry was used to check the purity and quantity of every magnetically sorted T cell population. Genomic DNA was isolated from every sorted fraction and measured by UV absorbance on a Nanodrop 2000c.

Using the deep immunoSEQ assay, TCR CDR3 regions were amplified from genomic DNA by multiplex PCR. Genomic DNA extracted from each cell subset was distributed evenly over all wells of several immunoSEQ 96-well plates, and each plate served as one replicate. For sorted subsets, about 200 ng genomic DNA, equal to tens of thousands of T cell genomes, was loaded into each replicate PCR. Purified libraries were measured with a Qubit 3.0 fluorometer, size-checked on a Bioanalyzer 2100, and measured again with the KAPA Library Quantification kit. Each immunoSEQ 96-well plate was sequenced on its own single-read 150-cycle Illumina NextSeq 550 flow cell. Under the source paper's analysis protocol: The immunoSEQ output contained only junctional sequences without quality scores, so filtering could not match that applied to full-length reads. Sequences were annotated with PyIR, a Python wrapper for IgBLAST v1.9, using IMGT germline references to assign V/J genes and CDR3. Reads were filtered out if the reads had weak V/J assignments (E-value above 1e-6), no CDR3, stop codons, out-of-frame junctions, or ambiguous translated residues. V3J clonotypes were defined as sequences sharing an identical inferred V gene, J gene, and CDR3 amino acid sequence. Percentage overlap between repertoires was computed as shared unique clonotypes divided by the size of the smaller repertoire. RTK rarefaction, the Chao1 estimator, and Recon v2.1 estimates of unobserved clonotypes were used to assess repertoire richness. OLGA was used to compute generation probabilities for all TCRbeta clonotypes that the gDNA method yielded from several donors. TCRdb took over this immuneACCESS table, retaining in-frame rearrangements with V and J assigned. Such tables are incomplete; in checked studies, under half of the missing clones stem from an unresolved V gene, and the remainder is unexplained. V, J and clone size are taken as reported in that table, and D and trimming were inferred from the DNA itself. The sample records 2 million to 3 million clones, approximately 94% of which are singletons. The top ten constitute about 0.34% of the sample.

The sequence is built from TRBV28 and TRBJ1-1; 7 central nucleotides agree with TRBD1. The TCR was taken from a man aged 18-30 years in good health. Some clones in this sample may be carry-over from other donors' samples. The specimen was naive CD4+ T cells from PBMCs. The cell subset or site label, read with the paper, signifies: CD45RA+ positively selected. The nucleotide sequence is TGTGCCAGCAGGATTGACAGGGCGAACACTGAAGCTTTCTTT. This codes for CASRIDRANTEAFF.